The T cell receptor beta chain described here comes from a study of cytomegalovirus exposure and HLA in healthy donors. 60 Vbeta and 13 Jbeta primers were used in PCR. The repertoire was sequenced with immunoSEQ multiplex PCR; TCRdb's copy has only in-frame clones and lacks some. The sample totals 70,000 to 75,000 clones. The V gene end was trimmed by 2 bases and the J gene end by 1 base; junction bases not matched to a gene: 5. Germline loops: CDR1 MDHEN, CDR2 SYDVKM. This CDR3 is built from 15 residues. V gene TRBV28 combines with J gene TRBJ2-7; 7 bases match TRBD2. Sequenced material: PBMCs. This TCR derives from a female donor in good health and CMV-seropositive. The CDR3, as DNA: TGTGCCAGCAGTTTAGTTTGGCGGGAGTCCTACGAGCAGTACTTC. It encodes CASSLVWRESYEQYF. Combining the CDR3 with reference TRBV28 and TRBJ2-7 gives the whole variable domain DVKVTQSSRYLVKRTGEKVFLECVQDMDHENMFWYRQDPGLGLRLIYFSYDVKMKEKGDIPEGYSVSREKKERFSLILESASTNQTSMYLCASSLVWRESYEQYFGPGTRLTVT.